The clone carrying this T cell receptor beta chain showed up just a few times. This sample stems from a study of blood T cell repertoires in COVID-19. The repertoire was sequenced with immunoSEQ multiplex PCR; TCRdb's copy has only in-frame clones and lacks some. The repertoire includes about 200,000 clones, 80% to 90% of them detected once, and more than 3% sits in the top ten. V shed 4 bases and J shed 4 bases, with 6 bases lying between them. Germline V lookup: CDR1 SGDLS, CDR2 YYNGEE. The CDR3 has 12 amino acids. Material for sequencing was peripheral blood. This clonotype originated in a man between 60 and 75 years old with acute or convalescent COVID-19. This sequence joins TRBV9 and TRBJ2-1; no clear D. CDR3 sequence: CASSINYNEQFF. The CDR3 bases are TGTGCCAGCAGCATCAATTACAATGAGCAGTTCTTC. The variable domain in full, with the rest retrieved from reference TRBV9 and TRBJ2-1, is DSGVTQTPKHLITATGQRVTLRCSPRSGDLSVYWYQQSLDQGLQFLIQYYNGEERAKGNILERFSAQQFPDLHSELNLSSLELGDSALYFCASSINYNEQFFGPGTRLTVL.